Listed below are T cell receptor beta chains from one sample, sequenced in a study of Graves' ophthalmopathy and Graves' hyperthyroidism. TCRdb used MiXCR to reprocess the multiplex PCR reads, holding one entry per CDR3 protein. The sample has some 360,000 distinct CDR3 sequences; about 18% are singletons. Sample: peripheral blood. The origin of the receptors is an adult woman with stable Graves' hyperthyroidism. CDR3s leave out the opening cysteine and the closing phenylalanine or tryptophan. Expanded clones get a size class; other rows say once, few or many, or leave the size out.

size,V,J,CDR3
many,TRBV11-3,TRBJ1-1,ASSLHRGGIQDTEAF
few,TRBV5-1,TRBJ2-7,ASSLSTSGISSPYEQY
many,TRBV4-1,TRBJ2-7,ASSQEGWPREQY
large,TRBV7-8,TRBJ1-5,ASSPLTGHQPQH
many,TRBV19,TRBJ1-1,ASKPGTAPREAF
many,TRBV10-3,TRBJ2-5,ATSWGLGETQY
many,TRBV6-1,TRBJ2-5,ASSERGYQETQY
-,TRBV6-1,TRBJ2-7,ASSPSSVSYEQY
-,TRBV6-1,TRBJ2-7,ASSISGTSSGRLEQY
few,TRBV18,TRBJ2-2,ASSPQLSVELF
many,TRBV12-3/TRBV12-4,TRBJ1-2,ASSPAHANYGYT
many,TRBV6-2/TRBV6-3,TRBJ2-6,ASSYPSQGAFSGANVLT
many,TRBV29-1,TRBJ2-7,SVLGTRSSYEQY
-,TRBV2,TRBJ2-7,ASSERDRDTRQY
many,TRBV5-1,TRBJ1-1,ASSLEWGGTEAF
-,TRBV3-1,TRBJ2-7,ASSQAILGYEQY
few,TRBV4-1,TRBJ2-7,ASSPGTSGRGSSYEQY
many,TRBV30,TRBJ1-1,AWSTTPRAEAF
-,TRBV7-2,TRBJ1-3,ASSLAGHSGNTIY
many,TRBV6-2/TRBV6-3,TRBJ2-7,ASSYSSTARRYEQY
-,TRBV6-1,TRBJ1-6,ASSDQAGLNSPLH
many,TRBV7-9,TRBJ1-6,ASSLRQGVNSPLH
many,TRBV12-3/TRBV12-4,TRBJ2-7,ASSSRSSGWRGQY
many,TRBV7-2,TRBJ2-7,ASKGQGLSWEQY
-,TRBV6-5,TRBJ1-1,ASSYLDILNTEAF
-,TRBV11-1,TRBJ1-1,ASSFIGTGLNTEAF
many,TRBV5-1,TRBJ2-7,ASSSTSGSFHEQY
many,TRBV4-1,TRBJ1-2,ASSQVGGGNYGYT
many,TRBV3-1,TRBJ2-2,ASSQPGLATNTGELF
once,TRBV7-2,TRBJ1-2,ASSMDRVDYGYT
many,TRBV2,TRBJ2-4,ASTGTENIQY
many,TRBV4-2,TRBJ2-7,ASATPGASKQY
many,TRBV2,TRBJ2-2,ASSGGRNTGELF
many,TRBV2,TRBJ1-2,ASSDRADGGYT
few,TRBV28,TRBJ2-7,ASSSGGGAGGVSYEQY
many,TRBV12-5,TRBJ1-1,ASGFWTGGKWTEAF
-,TRBV12-3/TRBV12-4,TRBJ1-1,ASSLRTGLPLSTEAF
many,TRBV10-1,TRBJ1-2,ASSEFRDGWRGYT
many,TRBV28,TRBJ2-2,ASSLGLGGTGELF
many,TRBV3-1,TRBJ1-1,ASSQPTGNTEAF
many,TRBV28,TRBJ2-5,ASSWAGGEKTQY
few,TRBV12-3/TRBV12-4,TRBJ1-2,ASSFDPGAHYGYT
many,TRBV28,TRBJ2-7,ASSGGLAGFYEQY
many,TRBV28,TRBJ2-7,ASSDTGTGPYEQY
few,TRBV4-1,TRBJ2-2,ASSPYNTGELF
many,TRBV6-5,TRBJ1-3,ASSYWQGNTIY
-,TRBV18,TRBJ1-5,ASSPPGLSNQPQH
many,TRBV6-4,TRBJ2-3,ASSATDRTDTQY
-,TRBV28,TRBJ2-5,ASSSWTSGGAQETQY
many,TRBV6-2/TRBV6-3,TRBJ2-7,ASTPDLTTYEQY
few,TRBV5-4,TRBJ2-7,TSSLARVGAAAEQY
many,TRBV4-1,TRBJ2-7,ASSRARDGPYEQY
many,TRBV19,TRBJ2-2,ASRATGNTGELF
-,TRBV7-2,TRBJ1-6,ASSYHRNSPLH
-,TRBV6-5,TRBJ1-1,ASSSQQGLGEAF